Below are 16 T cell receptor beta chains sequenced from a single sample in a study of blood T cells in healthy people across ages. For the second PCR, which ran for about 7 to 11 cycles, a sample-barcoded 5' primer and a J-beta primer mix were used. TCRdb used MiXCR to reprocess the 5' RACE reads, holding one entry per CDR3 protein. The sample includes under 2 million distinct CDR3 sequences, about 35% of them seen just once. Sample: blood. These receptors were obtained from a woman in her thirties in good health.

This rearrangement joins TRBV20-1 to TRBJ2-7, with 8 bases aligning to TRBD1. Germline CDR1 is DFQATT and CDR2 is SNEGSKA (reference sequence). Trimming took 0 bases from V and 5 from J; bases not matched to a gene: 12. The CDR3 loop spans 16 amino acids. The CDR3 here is CSARDKLDRVENEQYF. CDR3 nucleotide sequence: TGCAGTGCTAGAGATAAACTGGACAGGGTAGAGAACGAGCAGTACTTC.

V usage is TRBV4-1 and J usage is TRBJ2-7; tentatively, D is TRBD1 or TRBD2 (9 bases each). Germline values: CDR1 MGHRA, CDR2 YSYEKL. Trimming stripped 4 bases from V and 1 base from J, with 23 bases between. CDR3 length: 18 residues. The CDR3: CASSPGTGLAGGSYEQYF. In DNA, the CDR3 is TGCGCCAGCAGCCCCGGGACAGGGCTCGCGGGAGGGTCCTACGAGCAGTACTTC.

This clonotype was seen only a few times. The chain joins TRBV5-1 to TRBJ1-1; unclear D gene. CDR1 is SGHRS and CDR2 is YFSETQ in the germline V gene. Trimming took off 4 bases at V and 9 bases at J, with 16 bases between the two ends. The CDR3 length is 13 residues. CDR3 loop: CASSQINNLQAFF. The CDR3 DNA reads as TGCGCCAGCAGCCAAATCAACAACCTTCAAGCTTTCTTT.

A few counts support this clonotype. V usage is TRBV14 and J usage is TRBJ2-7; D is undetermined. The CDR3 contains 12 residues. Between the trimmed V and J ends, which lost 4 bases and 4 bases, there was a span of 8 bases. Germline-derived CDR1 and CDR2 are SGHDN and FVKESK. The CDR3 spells CASSPFTYEQYF. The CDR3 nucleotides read TGTGCCAGCAGCCCCTTCACTTACGAGCAGTACTTC.

This CDR3 is CASSPEQGPSSGNTIYF. The CDR3, as DNA: TGTGCCAGCTCACCAGAACAGGGGCCCAGCTCTGGAAACACCATATATTTT. The chain links TRBV18 to TRBJ1-3, with 7 bases that match TRBD1. Trimming took 2 bases from V and 0 from J; bases not matched to a gene: 7. In germline, CDR1 is KGHSH, CDR2 LQKENI. The CDR3 runs to 17 residues.

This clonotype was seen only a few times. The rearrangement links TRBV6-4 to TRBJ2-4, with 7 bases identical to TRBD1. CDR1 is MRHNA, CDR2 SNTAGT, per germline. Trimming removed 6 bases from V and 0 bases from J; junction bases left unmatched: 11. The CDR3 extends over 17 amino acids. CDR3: CASSPSGTVIAKNIQYF. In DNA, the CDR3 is TGTGCCAGCAGCCCATCCGGGACAGTAATAGCCAAAAACATTCAGTACTTC.

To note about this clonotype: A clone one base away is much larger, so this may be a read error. CDR3 in DNA: TGTGCCAGCAGCAGCGGACTAGCGGGAGAGCCAGATACGCAGTATTTT. Its translation: CASSSGLAGEPDTQYF. V usage is TRBV7-9 and J usage is TRBJ2-3, with 13 bases fitting TRBD2. The CDR3 totals 16 residues. Germline V gene sequence: CDR1 SEHNR, CDR2 FQNEAQ (reference sequence). J was trimmed by 4 bases and V by 5 bases; bases with no gene match: 6. Full variable domain (outside the CDR3, taken from reference TRBV7-9 and TRBJ2-3): DTGVSQNPRHKITKRGQNVTFRCDPISEHNRLYWYRQTLGQGPEFLTYFQNEAQLEKSRLLSDRFSAERPKGSFSTLEIQRTEQGDSAMYLCASSSGLAGEPDTQYFGPGTRLTVL.

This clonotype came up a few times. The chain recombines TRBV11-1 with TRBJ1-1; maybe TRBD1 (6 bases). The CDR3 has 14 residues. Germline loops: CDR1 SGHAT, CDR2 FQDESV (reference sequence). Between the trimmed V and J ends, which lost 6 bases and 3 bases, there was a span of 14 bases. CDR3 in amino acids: CASRRDNSHTEAFF. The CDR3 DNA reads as TGTGCCAGCAGGCGGGACAACTCGCACACTGAAGCTTTCTTT.

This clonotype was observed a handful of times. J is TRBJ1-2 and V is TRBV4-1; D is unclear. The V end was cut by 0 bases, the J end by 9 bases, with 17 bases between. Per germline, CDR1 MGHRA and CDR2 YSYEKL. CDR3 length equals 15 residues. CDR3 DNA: TGCGCCAGCAGCCAAGATGGTTCTTGGCAAGATCGCTACACCTTC. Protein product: CASSQDGSWQDRYTF.

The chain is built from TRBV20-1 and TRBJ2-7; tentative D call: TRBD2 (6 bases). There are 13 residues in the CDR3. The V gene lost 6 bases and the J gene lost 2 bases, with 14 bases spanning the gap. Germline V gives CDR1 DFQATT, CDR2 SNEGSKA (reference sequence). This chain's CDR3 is CSALRLVTYEQYF. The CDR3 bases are TGCAGTGCCCTACGACTAGTAACCTACGAGCAGTACTTC.

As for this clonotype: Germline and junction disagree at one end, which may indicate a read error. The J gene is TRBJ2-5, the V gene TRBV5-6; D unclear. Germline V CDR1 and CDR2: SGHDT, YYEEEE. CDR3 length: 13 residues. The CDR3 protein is CAGSLDLGETQYF. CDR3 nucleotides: TGTGCCGGCAGCTTGGATCTTGGAGAGACCCAGTACTTC. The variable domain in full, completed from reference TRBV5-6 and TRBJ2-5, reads DAGVTQSPTHLIKTRGQQVTLRCSPKSGHDTVSWYQQALGQGPQFIFQYYEEEERQRGNFPDRFSGHQFPNYSSELNVNALLLGDSALYLCAGSLDLGETQYFGPGTRLLVL.

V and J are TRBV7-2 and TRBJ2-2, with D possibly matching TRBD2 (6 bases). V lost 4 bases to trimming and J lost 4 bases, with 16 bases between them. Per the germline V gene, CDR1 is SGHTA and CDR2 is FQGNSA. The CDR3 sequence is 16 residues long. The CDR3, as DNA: TGTGCCAGCAGCTACAGACTAGTCATCGGCACCGGGGAGCTGTTTTTT. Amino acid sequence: CASSYRLVIGTGELFF.

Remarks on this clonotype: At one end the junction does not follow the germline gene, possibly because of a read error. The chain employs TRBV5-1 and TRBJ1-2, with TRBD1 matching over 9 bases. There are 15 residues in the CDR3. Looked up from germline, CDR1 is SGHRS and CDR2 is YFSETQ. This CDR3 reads CAGSSGTGSSVGYTF. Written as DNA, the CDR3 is TGCGCCGGCAGCTCTGGGACAGGGTCTTCCGTAGGCTACACCTTC.

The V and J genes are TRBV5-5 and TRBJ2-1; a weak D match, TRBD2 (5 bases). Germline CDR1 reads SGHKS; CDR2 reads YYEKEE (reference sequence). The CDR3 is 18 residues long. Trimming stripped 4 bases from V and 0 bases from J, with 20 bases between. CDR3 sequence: CASSPGESQHDSYNEQFF. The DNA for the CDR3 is TGTGCCAGCAGCCCCGGGGAATCCCAGCACGACTCCTACAATGAGCAGTTCTTC.

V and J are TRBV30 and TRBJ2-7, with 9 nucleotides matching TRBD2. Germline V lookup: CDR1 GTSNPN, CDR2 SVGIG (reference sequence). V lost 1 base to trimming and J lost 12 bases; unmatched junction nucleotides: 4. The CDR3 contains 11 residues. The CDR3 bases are TGTGCCTGGAGTGCCGGGACTAGCTGGTACTTC. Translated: CAWSAGTSWYF.

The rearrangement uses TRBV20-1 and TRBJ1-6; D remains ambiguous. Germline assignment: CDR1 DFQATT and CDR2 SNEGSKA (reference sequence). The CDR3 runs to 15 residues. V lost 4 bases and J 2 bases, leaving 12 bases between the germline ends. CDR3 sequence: CSATREVTYNSPLHF. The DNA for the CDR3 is TGCAGTGCTACGCGGGAGGTCACCTATAATTCACCCCTCCACTTT.